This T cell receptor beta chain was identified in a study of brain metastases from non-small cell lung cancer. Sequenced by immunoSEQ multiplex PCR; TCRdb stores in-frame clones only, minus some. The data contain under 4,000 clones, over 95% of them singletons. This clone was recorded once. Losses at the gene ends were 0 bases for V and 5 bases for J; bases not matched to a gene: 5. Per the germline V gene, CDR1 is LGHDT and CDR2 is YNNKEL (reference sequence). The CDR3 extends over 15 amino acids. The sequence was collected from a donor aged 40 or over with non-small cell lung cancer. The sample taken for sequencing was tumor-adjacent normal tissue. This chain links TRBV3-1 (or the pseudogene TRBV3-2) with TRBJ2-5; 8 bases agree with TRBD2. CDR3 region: CASSQDGRAGETQYF. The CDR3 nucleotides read TGTGCCAGCAGCCAAGACGGGAGGGCCGGGGAGACCCAGTACTTC.